These T cell receptor beta chains were read from a single sample in a study of cytomegalovirus exposure and HLA in healthy donors. Assay: immunoSEQ multiplex PCR; the TCRdb copy retains only in-frame clones and omits some. This sample lists 140,000 to 150,000 clones; its ten largest clones have more than 0.8%. Sample: PBMCs. These receptors were taken from a male donor in good health and CMV-seronegative. Each CDR3 is given without its conserved first and last residue. Each record gives: D gene, J gene, V gene, CDR3 protein. The D gene is left open where the match is weak.

-	TRBJ2-1	TRBV28	ASSLGRSYNEQF
TRBD2	TRBJ2-7	TRBV27	ASRPPGTAGTSGRRQY
TRBD2	TRBJ2-7	TRBV18	ASSLTRGGAYEQY
-	TRBJ2-5	TRBV7-2	ASSLRGGPQETQY
-	TRBJ2-1	TRBV7-8	ASSLDARQSSYNEQF
TRBD1	TRBJ2-2	TRBV5-1	ASSLVAGGTGELF
TRBD1	TRBJ1-2	TRBV19	ASSPSGTGGYGYT
-	TRBJ1-2	TRBV19	ASKMGTASLRNYGYT
-	TRBJ2-3	TRBV6-5	ASRTERDTWNTQY
-	TRBJ2-5	TRBV18	ASAEGGTAKETQY
TRBD2	TRBJ2-7	TRBV27	ASTSGPTYEQY
-	TRBJ2-7	TRBV5-6	ASSLYRVHYEQY
-	TRBJ2-2	TRBV28	ASSTGPSTGELF
TRBD2	TRBJ2-5	TRBV27	ASSLQAGGGETQY
TRBD1	TRBJ2-2	TRBV29-1	SEKTGAGELF
-	TRBJ1-3	TRBV19	ASSIIPGSGNTIY
-	TRBJ2-7	TRBV7-2	ASSLTGGFYEQY
TRBD1	TRBJ2-7	TRBV27	ASSLGPDRGSSYEQY
TRBD1	TRBJ1-5	TRBV6-1	ASRQTGDQPQH
-	TRBJ2-5	TRBV7-9	ASSSSTGQETQY
TRBD1	TRBJ1-1	TRBV28	ASSPGQGWNTEAF
-	TRBJ1-2	TRBV18	ASSPGGGGYGYT
TRBD1	TRBJ1-2	TRBV6-5	ASSAGQGYTGGYT
TRBD1	TRBJ1-6	TRBV27	ASLRTGDFSSPLH
-	TRBJ2-2	TRBV4-1	ASSQEAQGPGRTTGELF
TRBD2	TRBJ2-3	TRBV6-1	ASSEGLAGGQDTQY
TRBD1	TRBJ1-1	TRBV11-2	ASSSLRQGSTEAF
-	TRBJ1-1	TRBV6-5	ASKQTGTEAF
-	TRBJ1-1	TRBV9	ASSAEGLNTEAF
TRBD2	TRBJ2-7	TRBV27	ASRGTSGTIKQY
-	TRBJ1-2	TRBV7-9	ASSLETGLDGYT
-	TRBJ2-3	TRBV4-2	ASSQESSARRGQY
-	TRBJ1-2	TRBV2	ASSEAQRGGYT
TRBD1	TRBJ1-3	TRBV29-1	SVETGDLWNTIY
-	TRBJ2-6	TRBV5-1	ASTDNFSGANVLT
-	TRBJ2-7	TRBV18	ASSPTSGYEQY
TRBD1	TRBJ1-1	TRBV18	ASSPTITADRQAF
TRBD2	TRBJ2-1	TRBV2	ASSPGLAESNEQF